What follows is one T cell receptor beta chain and its context. The CDR3 loop spans 17 amino acids. After removal of 2 bases from V and 4 bases from J, the junction contained 7 bases not matched to a gene. The germline V gene has CDR1 SGHTA and CDR2 FQGTGA. These data originate in a study of shared clonotypes between healthy human individuals. Authors' processing steps: ImmunoSEQ only sent back junction sequences with no quality scores, so filtering was done differently. Sequencing used immunoSEQ multiplex PCR; TCRdb keeps in-frame clones, though not all of them. That table supplies the V and J calls and clone size; D and trimming were determined from the DNA. This table holds millions of clones, around 94% found once.

The sequence came from a man between 18 and 35 years old in good health. The sequencing sample was made of naive CD4+ T cells sorted from blood. The subset is: CD45RA+ positively selected. This chain connects TRBV7-3 to TRBJ2-1; 11 positions match TRBD2. CDR3 in amino acids: CASSLSPGLAEYNEQFF. The CDR3, as DNA: TGTGCCAGCAGCTTATCACCGGGACTAGCGGAGTACAATGAGCAGTTCTTC. Using reference TRBV7-3 and TRBJ2-1 for the parts outside the CDR3, the full variable domain is GAGVSQTPSNKVTEKGKYVELRCDPISGHTALYWYRQSLGQGPEFLIYFQGTGAADDSGLPNDRFFAVRPEGSVSTLKIQRTERGDSAVYLCASSLSPGLAEYNEQFFGPGTRLTVL.